This T cell receptor (beta chain) was sequenced for a study of blood T cell repertoires in COVID-19. The V end lost 4 bases, the J end lost 8 bases, and 17 bases lay between the germline ends. The CDR3 is 15 amino acids. Germline V gives CDR1 WNHNN, CDR2 SYGVQD (reference sequence). Clones were sequenced by immunoSEQ multiplex PCR, and TCRdb holds only the in-frame ones, with some missing. The sample includes 200,000 or so clones, about 80% of them seen just once. The sample was PBMCs or T cells enriched from blood (not recorded which). The source of this sequence is a man aged 40-55 years who had recovered from COVID-19. The chain has TRBV10-1 and TRBJ1-4; TRBD1 might be the D (5 bases). CDR3 residues: CASSGQWGADEKLFF. The CDR3 nucleotides read TGCGCCAGCAGTGGTCAATGGGGCGCCGACGAAAAACTGTTTTTT.